One T cell receptor beta chain is described in this entry. As yet, its antigen is unknown. Assay used: immunoSEQ multiplex PCR; TCRdb lists only in-frame clones, some missing. The profile shows 67,000 or so clones, about 80% of them singletons. The sample comes from a study of vaccination effects on CD4 cells after COVID-19. The CDR3 is 15 amino acids. V was cut by 0 bases and J by 5 bases, with 12 bases left in between. The V gene's germline CDR1 is SGHTA and CDR2 FQGNSA. Before any sequencing was done, the ViraFEST assay used viral peptide pools to expand antigen-specific CD4+ T cells. Cells that had been cultured for ten to eleven days were the source of isolated CD4+ T cells. Of the BNT162b2 and mRNA-1273 vaccines, participants received two doses of one or the other.

This sequence joins TRBV7-2 and TRBJ2-3; D may match TRBD1 or TRBD2 (6 bases each). Sample: CD4+ T cells from PBMCs cultured with HCoV-229E spike peptides, taken after COVID-19 vaccination. The TCR comes from a human donor who received a COVID-19 vaccine. CDR3 amino acids: CASSLAGGQGDTQYF. The CDR3 DNA reads TGTGCCAGCAGCTTAGCTGGGGGGCAGGGAGATACGCAGTATTTT.